This T cell receptor (beta chain) was found in a study of blood T cells in healthy people across ages. Notes on the study in general: Older age coincided with a roughly linear decline in TCR beta diversity per million T cells.

Germline V gene lookup returns CDR1 SGHKS and CDR2 YYEKEE (reference sequence). The CDR3 has 14 residues. Trimming removed 5 bases at V and 0 bases at J, with 11 bases between. This clonotype was detected only a few times. Its antigen is still unknown. The authors ran a second PCR of about 7 to 11 cycles using a sample-barcoded 5' primer and a J-beta primer mix. TCRdb ran MiXCR on the 5' RACE reads and lists one entry per CDR3 protein. The sample contains 600,000 to 1,000,000 distinct CDR3 sequences, just under 25% of which appear only once. This sample was also put to use in a study of T cells of mothers and their children. That work states: Added by the second PCR's M1S primer were sample barcodes and 2-4 random nucleotides. Related and unrelated pairs show similar shaping of TCR recombination output by thymic selection.

This clonotype was sampled from a boy younger than 18 in good health. Sequencing input: blood. This chain connects TRBV5-5 to TRBJ1-1; D unclear. The CDR3 loop reads CASRSTDLNTEAFF. For the CDR3, the DNA is TGTGCCAGCAGGAGCACCGATCTGAACACTGAAGCTTTCTTT.